The present entry profiles one T cell receptor (beta chain) with its context. Its target is not known. The V segment lost 4 bases and the J segment 2 bases; nucleotides outside the gene matches: 5. This CDR3 is 16 amino acids long. Germline assignment: CDR1 DFQATT and CDR2 SNEGSKA (reference sequence). Using RNA template, CDR3s of TCR alpha and beta were amplified with iRepertoire arm-PCR. Input was about 85-400 ng of tissue mRNA or PBMC total RNA. Using its own MiXCR run on the multiplex PCR reads, TCRdb lists one record per CDR3 protein. The sample consists of about 130,000 distinct CDR3 sequences, more than 20% of them appearing once. The data are from a study of glioma-infiltrating T cells. Findings of the study overall: Only very few CDR3 sequences appeared in both tissue and blood. Gliomas, especially low-grade, showed above-expected tissue-blood divergence; non-neoplastic patients showed below.

Sequencing was performed on glioma tissue, nonneoplastic brain tissue, or PBMCs (not recorded which). The sequence was collected from a human donor with low-grade glioma or glioblastoma, undergoing nonglioma brain surgery, or in good health (not recorded which). V is TRBV20-1 and J is TRBJ2-3, with 14 bases that match TRBD2. This CDR3 reads CSAKGLAGGLTDTQYF. As DNA, the CDR3 is TGCAGTGCTAAAGGACTAGCGGGGGGCCTCACAGATACGCAGTATTTT.